The rows below give T cell receptor beta chains drawn from one sample of a study of cytomegalovirus exposure and HLA in healthy donors. Here immunoSEQ multiplex PCR was the method, and the copy in TCRdb shows in-frame clones only, minus some. Here the sample spans over 150,000 clones, approximately 80% being singletons. Sequencing was done on a sample of PBMCs. All receptors come from a young man in good health and CMV-seropositive. The CDR3 runs from the conserved cysteine through the conserved F or W. Fields, in order: V gene, clone size, J gene, D gene, CDR3 DNA, CDR3 protein. D genes are given only for firm matches. Size tells how often a clone was seen (once, few, many) or the class of an expanded clone, and some rows leave it out.

TRBV5-8	few	TRBJ2-3	.	TGTGCCAGCAGATACCCGACAGGTTTAGATACGCAGTATTTT	CASRYPTGLDTQYF
TRBV6-6	.	TRBJ1-5	.	TGTGCCAGCGGTATAGGGGGGGATCAGCCCCAGCATTTT	CASGIGGDQPQHF
TRBV27	.	TRBJ2-3	.	TGTGCCAGCAGTTTGTCGAGGGGATCGACAGGTACGCAGTATTTT	CASSLSRGSTGTQYF
TRBV6-1	.	TRBJ2-1	.	TGTGCCAGCAGTGAAAGTCGCGGCGGGGCCGAGGAGCAGTTCTTC	CASSESRGGAEEQFF
TRBV18	.	TRBJ1-1	.	TGTGCCAGCTCACCACCCGGGGGGGAGAACACTGAAGCTTTCTTT	CASSPPGGENTEAFF
TRBV27	few	TRBJ1-1	.	TGTGCCAGCACCGGGAGGGGCTTCTTTGCTGAAGCTTTCTTT	CASTGRGFFAEAFF
TRBV18	.	TRBJ2-7	.	TGTGCCACCAGAACCCCCGAGGCCCCCTACGAGCAGTACTTC	CATRTPEAPYEQYF
TRBV27	.	TRBJ2-1	TRBD2	TGTGCCAGCTCTGGCCGGACTAGCGGGTACAATGAGCAGTTCTTC	CASSGRTSGYNEQFF
TRBV9	.	TRBJ2-2	.	TGTGCCAGCAGCGTAGCTGGGGAGCTGTTTTTT	CASSVAGELFF
TRBV4-3	few	TRBJ1-4	.	TGCGCCAGCAGCCAAGGACTTGAGGAGTCACAAAAACTGTTTTTT	CASSQGLEESQKLFF
TRBV5-6	.	TRBJ1-3	TRBD1	TGTGCCAGCAGCTTTAGGGTGGACAGGGTCGCCGGAAACACCATATATTTT	CASSFRVDRVAGNTIYF
TRBV4-3	.	TRBJ1-4	.	TGCGCCAGCAGCCAAGAAGCCGGGGAAAAACTGTTTTTT	CASSQEAGEKLFF
TRBV4-3	few	TRBJ2-7	.	TGCGCCAGCAGCCAGTATGCGGGTTACGAGCAGTACTTC	CASSQYAGYEQYF
TRBV2	.	TRBJ1-6	.	TGTGCCAGCAGTGAAGGGGGACACGGGATCCGGTCACCCCTCCACTTT	CASSEGGHGIRSPLHF
TRBV10-3	.	TRBJ1-2	.	TGTGCCATCGGGCCGAAGCAGGCTGGCTACACCTTC	CAIGPKQAGYTF
TRBV2	.	TRBJ1-1	.	TGTGCCAGCAGAGTTACAGGGTTTCAGAACACTGAAGCTTTCTTT	CASRVTGFQNTEAFF
TRBV6-6	few	TRBJ2-2	.	TGTGCCAGCAGTTCATTCTCCAGCGGGGAGCTGTTTTTT	CASSSFSSGELFF
TRBV6-4	.	TRBJ2-3	TRBD1	TGTGCCAGCAGTGACTCGAAGGGACAGGGCACAGATACGCAGTATTTT	CASSDSKGQGTDTQYF
TRBV19	.	TRBJ2-7	TRBD2	TGTGCCAGTAGTATAGACAGCGGGGTCTACGAGCAGTACTTC	CASSIDSGVYEQYF
TRBV18	.	TRBJ2-1	TRBD2	TGTGCCAGCTCACCGGAGCGGGAGCCCTCCTACAATGAGCAGTTCTTC	CASSPEREPSYNEQFF
TRBV5-5	.	TRBJ1-1	.	TGTGCCAGCAGCTTGGTGTCTGGGAGGGGAACTGAAGCTTTCTTT	CASSLVSGRGTEAFF
TRBV19	.	TRBJ1-5	.	TGTGCCAGTAGTATTCTACAGTCTAGCAATCAGCCCCAGCATTTT	CASSILQSSNQPQHF
TRBV7-9	many	TRBJ1-5	.	TGTGCCAGCAGCTTAGACGACAGGCCCCAGCATTTT	CASSLDDRPQHF
TRBV9	.	TRBJ2-7	.	TGTGCCAGCAGCGTAGGACCACAGAACTACGAGCAGTACTTC	CASSVGPQNYEQYF
TRBV7-3	.	TRBJ2-3	TRBD1	TGTGCCAGCGGCCTCAGGGGGAGCACAGATACGCAGTATTTT	CASGLRGSTDTQYF
TRBV5-6	.	TRBJ1-5	TRBD1	TGTGCCAGCAGCTTGTGGGACAGGGTGGAGCAGCCCCAGCATTTT	CASSLWDRVEQPQHF
TRBV6-6	.	TRBJ2-3	TRBD1	TGTGCCAGCAGTTACTTGGACAGGAGAGATACGCAGTATTTT	CASSYLDRRDTQYF
TRBV7-6	.	TRBJ1-4	TRBD1	TGTGCCAGCAGCTTAGACAGGGGCGAAAAACTGTTTTTT	CASSLDRGEKLFF
TRBV9	.	TRBJ1-1	TRBD1	TGTGCCAGCAGCGTAGCCGACAGGGAAGGCACTGAAGCTTTCTTT	CASSVADREGTEAFF
TRBV6-5	few	TRBJ2-7	.	TGTGCCACCCGGGTGGAGGGATACTACGAGCAGTACTTC	CATRVEGYYEQYF
TRBV5-1	.	TRBJ2-7	TRBD1	TGCGCCAGCAGCTTGGGTCTCGGGGGACAGGGTTACGAGCAGTACTTC	CASSLGLGGQGYEQYF
TRBV19	few	TRBJ2-3	.	TGTGCCAGTAGTATAGCAGGAGGGTCGGCAGATACGCAGTATTTT	CASSIAGGSADTQYF
TRBV7-9	.	TRBJ2-7	TRBD2	TGTTCCAGCAGCGGGACTAGCGGGGGAACATCCTACGAGCAGTACTTC	CSSSGTSGGTSYEQYF
TRBV27	.	TRBJ1-5	.	TGTGCCAGCAGTAATGCGGGACTTCTCGAGCCCCAGCATTTT	CASSNAGLLEPQHF
TRBV18	few	TRBJ2-6	TRBD1	TGTGCCAGCTCACCACCCGGACAGGGACGACTCTCTGGGGCCAACGTCCTGACTTTC	CASSPPGQGRLSGANVLTF
TRBV29-1	few	TRBJ2-5	TRBD2	TGCAGCGTTGCCGGGACTAGCGGGAGGGAGACCCAGTACTTC	CSVAGTSGRETQYF
TRBV6-6	.	TRBJ2-1	TRBD1	TGTGCCAGCAGTTTTCCCGGACAGGGTGGCGATGAGCAGTTCTTC	CASSFPGQGGDEQFF
TRBV5-4	.	TRBJ2-7	TRBD1	TGTGCCAGCAGGCCATCGACAGGGGTGGCCTACGAGCAGTACTTC	CASRPSTGVAYEQYF
TRBV5-4	.	TRBJ2-7	.	TGTGCCAGCAGCGTGTTGACAGGTGCCTCCTACGAGCAGTACTTC	CASSVLTGASYEQYF
TRBV18	.	TRBJ2-4	.	TGTGCCAGCTCACCACCGCAGGGGAACATTCAGTACTTC	CASSPPQGNIQYF
TRBV18	.	TRBJ2-5	.	TGTGCCAGCTCACCACCGGCGGAGAAGGAGACCCAGTACTTC	CASSPPAEKETQYF
TRBV5-1	.	TRBJ2-3	TRBD2	TGCGCCAGCAGCTACGGGACTACCCTTAGCACAGATACGCAGTATTTT	CASSYGTTLSTDTQYF
TRBV6-6	.	TRBJ1-2	TRBD1	TGTGCCAGCAGTCAACGCCGGGACAGGGAAATTTATGGCTACACCTTC	CASSQRRDREIYGYTF
TRBV5-1	.	TRBJ2-1	TRBD1	TGCGCCAGCAGCTTGTTTGGACAGGGGGCTGCCCAGTACAATGAGCAGTTCTTC	CASSLFGQGAAQYNEQFF
TRBV7-8	.	TRBJ2-7	.	TGTGCCAGCAGCTCCCTAGCAGAGAGCTCCTACGAGCAGTACTTC	CASSSLAESSYEQYF
TRBV6-5	.	TRBJ1-5	.	TGTGCCAGCAGTGCCGACAGCTACTATCAGCCCCAGCATTTT	CASSADSYYQPQHF
TRBV10-2	few	TRBJ2-1	TRBD2	TGCGCCAGCAGTGAGCGGAGCGGGACCTACAATGAGCAGTTCTTC	CASSERSGTYNEQFF
TRBV5-6	.	TRBJ1-2	.	TGTGCCAGCAGCGTTGACAGCCTGGCCTATGGCTACACCTTC	CASSVDSLAYGYTF
TRBV6-6	.	TRBJ2-2	.	TGTGCCAGCAGTTACTCGCCAGGGCGGAACACCGGGGAGCTGTTTTTT	CASSYSPGRNTGELFF
TRBV6-5	few	TRBJ1-3	.	TGTGCCAGCAGCCGAGGGGAGGCTTTGGGAAACACCATATATTTT	CASSRGEALGNTIYF
TRBV4-3	once	TRBJ2-5	TRBD1	TGCGCCAGCAGCCAAGATGGGACAGCAGGGGAGACCCAGTACTTC	CASSQDGTAGETQYF
TRBV7-9	.	TRBJ1-4	TRBD1	TGTGCCAGCAGTAGGGGACAGGGGAGTGAAAAACTGTTTTTT	CASSRGQGSEKLFF
TRBV25-1	.	TRBJ2-2	TRBD1	TGTGCCAGCGGCCGGGACAGGGGTTTGGGGGAGCTGTTTTTT	CASGRDRGLGELFF
TRBV6-5	.	TRBJ1-1	TRBD1	TGTGCCAGCAGAGATTCCGGGACAGTGAACACTGAAGCTTTCTTT	CASRDSGTVNTEAFF